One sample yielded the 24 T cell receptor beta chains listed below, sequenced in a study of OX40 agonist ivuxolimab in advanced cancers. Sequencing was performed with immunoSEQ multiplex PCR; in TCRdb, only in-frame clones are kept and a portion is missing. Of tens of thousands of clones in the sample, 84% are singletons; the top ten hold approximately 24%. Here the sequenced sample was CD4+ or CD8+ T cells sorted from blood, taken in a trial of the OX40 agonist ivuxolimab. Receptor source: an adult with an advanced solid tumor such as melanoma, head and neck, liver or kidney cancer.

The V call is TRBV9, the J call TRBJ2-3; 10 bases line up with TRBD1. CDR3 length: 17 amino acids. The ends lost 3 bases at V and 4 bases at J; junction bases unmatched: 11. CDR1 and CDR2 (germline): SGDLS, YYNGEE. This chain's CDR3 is CASSESPGQGSADTQYF. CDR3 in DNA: TGTGCCAGCAGCGAAAGTCCGGGACAGGGGAGCGCAGATACGCAGTATTTT.

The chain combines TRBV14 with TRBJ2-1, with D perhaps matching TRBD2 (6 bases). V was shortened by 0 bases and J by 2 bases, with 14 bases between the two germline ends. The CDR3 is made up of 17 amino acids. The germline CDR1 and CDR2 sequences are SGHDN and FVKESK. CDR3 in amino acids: CASSQEGMGGTYNEQFF. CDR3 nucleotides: TGTGCCAGCAGCCAAGAGGGTATGGGGGGAACCTACAATGAGCAGTTCTTC.

CDR3 amino acids: CASSESIFGSGPDNIQYF. The CDR3 region has the DNA TGCGCCAGCAGTGAGTCGATTTTTGGGTCCGGGCCTGATAACATTCAGTACTTC. V usage is TRBV10-2 and J usage is TRBJ2-4; D gene uncertain. The germline V gene encodes CDR1 WSHSY and CDR2 SAAADI. With 0 bases removed from V and 7 bases from J, the gap between germline ends came to 22 bases. The CDR3 totals 18 residues.

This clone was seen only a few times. CDR3 protein: CASSFLGMNTEAFF. CDR3 in DNA: TGTGCCAGCAGTTTTCTGGGGATGAACACTGAAGCTTTCTTT. The chain is built from TRBV27 and TRBJ1-1; D is unresolved. V lost 3 bases and J 0 bases, leaving 8 bases between the germline ends. The CDR3 consists of 14 residues. From germline, CDR1 is MNHEY and CDR2 SMNVEV (reference sequence).

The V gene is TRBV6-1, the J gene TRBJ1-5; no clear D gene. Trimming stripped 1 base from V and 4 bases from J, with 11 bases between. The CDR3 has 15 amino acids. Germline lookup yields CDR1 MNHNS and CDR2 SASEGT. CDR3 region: CASSEDWMGNQPQHF. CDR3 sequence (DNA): TGTGCCAGCAGTGAAGATTGGATGGGAAATCAGCCCCAGCATTTT.

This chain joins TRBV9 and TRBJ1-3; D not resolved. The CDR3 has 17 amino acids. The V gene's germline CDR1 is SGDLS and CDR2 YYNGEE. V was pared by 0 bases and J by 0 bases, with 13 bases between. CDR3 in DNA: TGTGCCAGCAGCGTAGGGGGAGTTCCGAGCTCTGGAAACACCATATATTTT. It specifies CASSVGGVPSSGNTIYF.

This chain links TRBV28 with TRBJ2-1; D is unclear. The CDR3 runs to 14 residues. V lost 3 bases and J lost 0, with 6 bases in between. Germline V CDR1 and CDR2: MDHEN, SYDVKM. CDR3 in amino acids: CASSFKSSYNEQFF. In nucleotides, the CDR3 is TGTGCCAGCAGTTTCAAGAGCTCCTACAATGAGCAGTTCTTC. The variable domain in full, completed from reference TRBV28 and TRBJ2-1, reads DVKVTQSSRYLVKRTGEKVFLECVQDMDHENMFWYRQDPGLGLRLIYFSYDVKMKEKGDIPEGYSVSREKKERFSLILESASTNQTSMYLCASSFKSSYNEQFFGPGTRLTVL.

The CDR3 is CASGRGDGELFF. The CDR3 region has the DNA TGTGCCAGTGGGCGAGGCGACGGGGAGCTGTTTTTT. This rearrangement joins TRBV7-3 to TRBJ2-2; D is undetermined. Trimming removed 9 bases from V and 7 bases from J, with 12 bases in between. Germline CDR1 SGHTA, CDR2 FQGTGA. The CDR3 consists of 12 residues. Using reference TRBV7-3 and TRBJ2-2 for the parts outside the CDR3, the full variable domain is GAGVSQTPSNKVTEKGKYVELRCDPISGHTALYWYRQSLGQGPEFLIYFQGTGAADDSGLPNDRFFAVRPEGSVSTLKIQRTERGDSAVYLCASGRGDGELFFGEGSRLTVL.

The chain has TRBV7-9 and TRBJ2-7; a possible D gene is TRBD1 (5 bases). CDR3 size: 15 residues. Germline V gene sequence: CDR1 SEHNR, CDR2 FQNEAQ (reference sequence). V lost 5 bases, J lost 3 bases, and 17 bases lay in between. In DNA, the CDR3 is TGTGCCAGCAGCCCTCCAGGGTTGGTGGGCTACGAGCAGTACTTC. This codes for CASSPPGLVGYEQYF.

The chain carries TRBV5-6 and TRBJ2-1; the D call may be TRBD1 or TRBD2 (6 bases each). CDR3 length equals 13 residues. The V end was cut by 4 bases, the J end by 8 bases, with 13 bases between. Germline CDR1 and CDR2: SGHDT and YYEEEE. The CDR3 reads CASSLLGGDEQFF. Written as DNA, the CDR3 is TGTGCCAGCAGCCTGCTGGGGGGCGATGAGCAGTTCTTC.

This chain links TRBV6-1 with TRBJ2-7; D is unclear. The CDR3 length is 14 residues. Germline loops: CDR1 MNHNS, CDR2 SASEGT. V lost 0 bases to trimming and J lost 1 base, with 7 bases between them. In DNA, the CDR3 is TGTGCCAGCAGTGAAGCGGCGGAGTCCTACGAGCAGTACTTC. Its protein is CASSEAAESYEQYF.

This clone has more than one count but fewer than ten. For the CDR3, the DNA is TGTGCCAGCAGCCCCGGGACGCACTACGAGCAGTACTTC. This sequence encodes CASSPGTHYEQYF. This chain connects TRBV9 to TRBJ2-7; D possibly uses TRBD1 or TRBD2 (5 bases each). The length of the CDR3 is 13 residues. Germline CDR1 SGDLS, CDR2 YYNGEE. V lost 4 bases to trimming and J lost 3 bases, with 11 bases between them. The variable domain in full, with the rest retrieved from reference TRBV9 and TRBJ2-7, is DSGVTQTPKHLITATGQRVTLRCSPRSGDLSVYWYQQSLDQGLQFLIQYYNGEERAKGNILERFSAQQFPDLHSELNLSSLELGDSALYFCASSPGTHYEQYFGPGTRLTVT.

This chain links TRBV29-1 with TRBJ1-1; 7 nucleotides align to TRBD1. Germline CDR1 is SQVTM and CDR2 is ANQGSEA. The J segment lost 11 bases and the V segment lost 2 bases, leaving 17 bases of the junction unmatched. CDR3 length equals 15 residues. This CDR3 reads CSVERDDRAGSEAFF. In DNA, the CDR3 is TGCAGCGTTGAACGGGATGACAGGGCGGGATCGGAGGCTTTCTTT.

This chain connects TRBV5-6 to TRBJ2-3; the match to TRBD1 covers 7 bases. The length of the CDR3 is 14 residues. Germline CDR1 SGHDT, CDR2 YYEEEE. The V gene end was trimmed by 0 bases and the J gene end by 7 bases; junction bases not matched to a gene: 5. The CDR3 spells CASSLVGQANTQYF. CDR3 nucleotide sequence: TGTGCCAGCAGCTTGGTAGGACAGGCAAATACGCAGTATTTT.

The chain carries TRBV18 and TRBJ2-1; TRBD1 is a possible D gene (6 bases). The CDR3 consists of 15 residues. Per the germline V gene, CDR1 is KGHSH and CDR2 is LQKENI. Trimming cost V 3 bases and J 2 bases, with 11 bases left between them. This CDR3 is CASSPRQDTYNEQFF. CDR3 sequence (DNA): TGTGCCAGCTCACCGAGACAGGATACCTACAATGAGCAGTTCTTC.

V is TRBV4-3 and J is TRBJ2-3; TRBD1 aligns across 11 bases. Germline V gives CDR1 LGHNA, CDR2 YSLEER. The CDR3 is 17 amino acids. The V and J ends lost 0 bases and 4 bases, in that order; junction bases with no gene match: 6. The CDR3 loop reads CASSQDYPGQGADTQYF. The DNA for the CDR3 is TGCGCCAGCAGCCAAGATTATCCGGGACAGGGGGCAGATACGCAGTATTTT.

CDR3 coding DNA: TGTGCCAGCAGTAGAGGGGGGGAGCTGTTTTTT. Protein: CASSRGGELFF. V is TRBV27 and J is TRBJ2-2; a possible D gene is TRBD2 (5 bases). The CDR3 sequence is 11 residues long. In germline, CDR1 is MNHEY, CDR2 SMNVEV (reference sequence). Trimming removed 5 bases at V and 8 bases at J, with 6 bases between.

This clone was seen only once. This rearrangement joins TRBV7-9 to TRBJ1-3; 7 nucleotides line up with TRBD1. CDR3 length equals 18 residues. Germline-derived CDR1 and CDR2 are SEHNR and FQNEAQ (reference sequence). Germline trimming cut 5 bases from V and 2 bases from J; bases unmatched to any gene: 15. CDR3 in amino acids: CASSAIGDSRWAGNTIYF. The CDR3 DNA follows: TGTGCCAGCAGCGCGATCGGGGACAGTCGTTGGGCTGGAAACACCATATATTTT.

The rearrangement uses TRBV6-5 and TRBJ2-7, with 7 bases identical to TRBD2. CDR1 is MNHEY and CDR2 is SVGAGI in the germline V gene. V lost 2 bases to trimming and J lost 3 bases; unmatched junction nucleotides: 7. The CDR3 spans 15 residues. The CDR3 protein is CASSYSGALRYEQYF. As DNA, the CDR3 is TGTGCCAGCAGTTACAGCGGGGCTTTACGCTACGAGCAGTACTTC.

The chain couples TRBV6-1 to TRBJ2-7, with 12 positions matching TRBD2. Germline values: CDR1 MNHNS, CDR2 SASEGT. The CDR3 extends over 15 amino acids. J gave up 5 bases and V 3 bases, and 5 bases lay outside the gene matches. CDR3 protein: CASSELTSGSDEQYF. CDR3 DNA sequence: TGTGCCAGCAGTGAGCTGACTAGCGGGAGTGACGAGCAGTACTTC.

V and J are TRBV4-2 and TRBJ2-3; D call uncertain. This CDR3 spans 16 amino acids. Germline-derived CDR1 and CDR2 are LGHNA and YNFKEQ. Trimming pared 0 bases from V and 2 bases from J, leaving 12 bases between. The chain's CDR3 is CASSQEIASFTDTQYF. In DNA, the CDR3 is TGTGCCAGCAGCCAAGAGATAGCCTCTTTCACAGATACGCAGTATTTT.

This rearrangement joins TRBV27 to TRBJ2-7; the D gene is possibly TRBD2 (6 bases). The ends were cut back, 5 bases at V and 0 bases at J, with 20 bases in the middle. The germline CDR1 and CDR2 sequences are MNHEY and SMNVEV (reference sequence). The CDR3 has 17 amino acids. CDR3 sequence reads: CASSPPGVRSSSYEQYF. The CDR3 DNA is TGTGCCAGCAGTCCCCCGGGGGTCCGAAGTAGCTCCTACGAGCAGTACTTC.

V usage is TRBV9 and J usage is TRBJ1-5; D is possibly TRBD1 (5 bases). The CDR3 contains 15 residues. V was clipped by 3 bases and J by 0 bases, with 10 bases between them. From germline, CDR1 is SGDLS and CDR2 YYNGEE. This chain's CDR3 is CASSAGDLSNQPQHF. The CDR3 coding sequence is TGTGCCAGCAGCGCGGGGGACCTTAGCAATCAGCCCCAGCATTTT. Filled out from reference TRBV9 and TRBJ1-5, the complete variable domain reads DSGVTQTPKHLITATGQRVTLRCSPRSGDLSVYWYQQSLDQGLQFLIQYYNGEERAKGNILERFSAQQFPDLHSELNLSSLELGDSALYFCASSAGDLSNQPQHFGDGTRLSIL.

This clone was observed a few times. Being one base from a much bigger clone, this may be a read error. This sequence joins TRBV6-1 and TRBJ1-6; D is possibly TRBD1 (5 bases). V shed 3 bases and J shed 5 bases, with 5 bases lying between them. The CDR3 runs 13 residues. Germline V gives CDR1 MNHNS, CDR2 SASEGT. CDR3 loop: CASSDRDNSPLHF. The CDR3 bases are TGTGCCAGCAGTGACAGGGATAATTCACCCCTCCACTTT.